Below, one T cell receptor beta chain is given with its context. It has no known antigen specificity. No much larger clone exists at a distance of one base, and base qualities are not known. These data belong to a study of blood T cell repertoires in COVID-19 (dated by TCRdb to the early 2020s). Regarding the complete study: Samples from collaborators originated in the United States, Italy and Spain and spanned both the acute and convalescent phases of COVID-19. The prospective study material was composed of cDNA or gDNA derived from T cells, B-cell-depleted T cells, or PBMCs. The dataset comprised deeply sampled blood TCRbeta repertoires from subjects exposed to, actively infected with, or recovered from COVID-19. The repertoires were released in a freely available public database intended as a resource for research on the immune response to SARS-CoV-2. The samples were drawn from the first 160 participants of the ongoing ImmuneRACE study and from over 950 subjects provided by 6 global collaborators. The sample metadata nearly always contained a de-identified subject ID, COVID-19 status, age in years and sex. Where available, HLA class I and class II types were taken from metadata supplied by the sample provider and were not determined by assay-based typing.

TCRbeta CDR3 regions were amplified from genomic DNA using the immunoSEQ Assay, a bias-controlled multiplex PCR. The authors' pipeline ran thus. The number of nucleated cells in each sample was estimated from the amplification of reference gene primers within the assay. To quantify the absolute abundance of each unique TCRbeta CDR3 rearrangement, sequence reads were collapsed and filtered. For each sample, productive Simpson clonality was calculated as the square root of Simpson's diversity index over productive rearrangements. Here the immuneACCESS table is served through TCRdb, limited to in-frame sequences with V and J called. Missing clones are a known gap in these copies; in checked studies unresolved V genes cover under half, and the rest lacks a known reason. V and J calls and clone size follow that table, whereas D and trimming were derived from the DNA. This sample comprises about 60,000 clones, 82% of them detected only once. The ten most abundant clones make up more than 40% of the sample.

Collaborating institutions collected whole blood in K2EDTA tubes following their own protocols. For TCRbeta analysis, collaborators shipped samples as frozen whole blood, isolated PBMCs, or DNA extracted from either of those sample types. The germline V gene gives CDR1 as ENHRY and CDR2 as SYGVKD. The CDR3 runs 14 amino acids, cysteine and phenylalanine included. Solely the CDR3 DNA is kept, with 42 bases framed from the first base. V and J lose 2 bases and 0 bases, and a span of 8 bases separates them. The paper's findings and limits, for the study overall: The amount of clinical and demographic metadata varied by source and participant and was provided uncurated.

The receptor comes from a human donor in a cohort sampled during active COVID-19. The sample was peripheral blood. The chain links TRBV10-3 with TRBJ2-7; TRBD2 could be the D gene, as 5 bases match. The CDR3 protein sequence reads: CAISEDGSSYEQYF. The sequence in DNA is TGTGCCATCAGTGAGGATGGGAGCTCCTACGAGCAGTACTTC.